A single sample gave rise to the 17 T cell receptor beta chains below, sequenced in a study of tumor and adjacent non-tumor tissue in lung cancer. TCRbeta libraries were built with three rounds of nested PCR, modified from ARM-PCR. In TCRdb, the multiplex PCR reads were re-called with MiXCR into one record per CDR3 protein. The table shows roughly 140,000 distinct CDR3 sequences, with 60% to 70% occurring only once. No cell sorting was done before RNA was extracted from the tissue. Sequencing used lung tumor tissue. These receptors came from a man in his sixties with small cell lung cancer.

The chain joins TRBV7-9 to TRBJ1-2, with no clear D. V shed 1 base and J shed 8 bases, with 11 bases lying between them. CDR1 SEHNR and CDR2 FQNEAQ come from the germline V gene (reference sequence). CDR3 length equals 13 residues. The CDR3 reads CASSLVEWGGYTF. The CDR3, as DNA: TGTGCCAGCAGCTTAGTGGAGTGGGGAGGCTACACCTTC. Using reference TRBV7-9 and TRBJ1-2 for the parts outside the CDR3, the full variable domain is DTGVSQNPRHKITKRGQNVTFRCDPISEHNRLYWYRQTLGQGPEFLTYFQNEAQLEKSRLLSDRFSAERPKGSFSTLEIQRTEQGDSAMYLCASSLVEWGGYTFGSGTRLTVV.

As regards this clonotype: A much larger clone differs from this one at a single base, so this may be a read error. The chain couples TRBV5-5 to TRBJ2-3; TRBD2 aligns across 9 bases. The germline CDR1 and CDR2 sequences are SGHKS and YYEKEE (reference sequence). The CDR3 extends over 16 amino acids. V was pared by 0 bases and J by 5 bases, with 7 bases of the junction left unmatched. CDR3 in amino acids: CASSLELAGERDTQYF. The CDR3 DNA reads TGTGCCAGCAGCTTGGAATTAGCGGGAGAGAGAGATACGCAGTATTTT.

Comments on this clonotype: This may be a read error, as it is one base from a much larger clone. The CDR3 reads CASSFRPGQSTGELFF. CDR3 in DNA: TGTGCCAGCAGTTTCAGGCCAGGGCAAAGCACCGGGGAGCTGTTTTTT. The chain recombines TRBV12-3 or TRBV12-4 with TRBJ2-2, with D perhaps TRBD1 (5 bases). V was cut by 3 bases and J by 4 bases, with 15 bases left in between. The CDR3 length is 16 residues.

In this sample, this clonotype turned up a few times. V gene TRBV4-1 combines with J gene TRBJ2-1; weak D call: TRBD2 (6 bases). Trimming pared 0 bases from V and 7 bases from J, leaving 16 bases between. Germline CDR1 reads MGHRA; CDR2 reads YSYEKL. The CDR3 extends over 16 amino acids. The CDR3 is CASSQEVQRRVNEQFF. Here the CDR3 DNA reads TGCGCCAGCAGCCAAGAGGTCCAGCGGAGGGTAAATGAGCAGTTCTTC.

Only one count was recorded for this clonotype. The V and J genes are TRBV29-1 and TRBJ2-7; TRBD2 is a possible D gene (6 bases). This CDR3 region has 12 residues. Trimming shortened V by 4 bases and J by 0 bases, and 7 bases separated the two germline ends. The germline V gene encodes CDR1 SQVTM and CDR2 ANQGSEA. The CDR3: CSVGRGSYEQYF. In DNA, the CDR3 is TGCAGCGTTGGGCGGGGCTCCTACGAGCAGTACTTC.

Worth noting for this clonotype: This may come from a read error, since a much larger clone is one base off. DNA for the CDR3: TGCAGCGTTGACCTACGACTAAACTACAATGAGCTGTTCTTC. Amino acid sequence: CSVDLRLNYNELFF. The gene calls are TRBV29-1 and TRBJ2-1; maybe TRBD2 (5 bases). This CDR3 region has 14 residues. Germline lookup yields CDR1 SQVTM and CDR2 ANQGSEA.

V and J are TRBV6-5 and TRBJ2-1, with TRBD2 matching 9 bases. Germline V lookup: CDR1 MNHEY, CDR2 SVGAGI. This CDR3 is 17 amino acids long. J gave up 0 bases and V 6 bases, and 9 bases lay outside the gene matches. The CDR3 sequence is CASRCTAGGTSYNEQFF. The CDR3 region has the DNA TGTGCCAGCAGATGTACAGCGGGAGGCACCTCCTACAATGAGCAGTTCTTC.

With respect to this clonotype: A clone one base away is much larger, so this may be a read error. The conserved phenylalanine or tryptophan normally closing the CDR3 is absent here, so this likely arose from a read error. For the CDR3, the DNA is TGCAGTGCTAGTTGGACAGGGAGTAGCAATCAGCCCCAGCATTAT. Amino acids: CSASWTGSSNQPQHY. The chain carries TRBV20-1 and TRBJ1-5; 8 bases are a match to TRBD1. Germline V gene sequence: CDR1 DFQATT, CDR2 SNEGSKA (reference sequence). The CDR3 is 15 residues long. After removal of 3 bases from V and 0 bases from J, the junction contained 4 bases not matched to a gene.

This clonotype turned up a few times. V gene TRBV20-1 combines with J gene TRBJ2-3; TRBD2 aligns across 9 bases. This CDR3 contains 13 residues. V gave up 4 bases and J gave up 5 bases; unmatched junction bases: 4. Germline CDR1 reads DFQATT; CDR2 reads SNEGSKA (reference sequence). CDR3 sequence: CSAMASGIDTQYF. CDR3 nucleotide sequence: TGCAGTGCTATGGCTAGCGGGATAGATACGCAGTATTTT.

This clonotype came up a few times. A single base separates this from a much larger clone, so it may be a read error. The V call is TRBV20-1, the J call TRBJ2-3, with 14 bases that match TRBD2. Germline V CDR1 and CDR2: DFQATT, SNEGSKA (reference sequence). This CDR3 has 17 residues. The CDR3 spells CSARGTSGRVVTYTQYF. For the CDR3, the DNA is TGCAGTGCTAGGGGGACTAGCGGGAGAGTTGTCACATATACGCAGTATTTT.

The V call is TRBV20-1, the J call TRBJ2-7; 10 bases fit TRBD1. The J segment lost 4 bases and the V segment lost 5 bases, leaving 29 bases of the junction unmatched. The CDR3 has 21 residues. CDR1 DFQATT and CDR2 SNEGSKA come from the germline V gene (reference sequence). CDR3 coding DNA: TGCAGTGCTTGCGCTGGATACGCGAAGACAGGGGGCGGGAGGCGATTTTACGAGCAGTACTTC. Protein: CSACAGYAKTGGGRRFYEQYF.

The chain is built from TRBV11-3 and TRBJ2-7; D may be TRBD1 (5 bases). The CDR3 contains 15 residues. Germline assignment: CDR1 SGHNT and CDR2 YENEEA. V lost 5 bases and J lost 1, with 15 bases in between. The CDR3 bases are TGTGCCAGCAGCACTAACATGGGGCCGTCCTACGAGCAGTACTTC. Amino acid sequence: CASSTNMGPSYEQYF.

Notes on this clonotype: The conserved phenylalanine or tryptophan normally closing the CDR3 is absent here, so this likely arose from a read error. This chain links TRBV5-4 with TRBJ2-1; perhaps D is TRBD1 or TRBD2 (7 bases each). V was trimmed by 5 bases and J by 4 bases, leaving 16 bases between them. The CDR3 consists of 15 residues. The germline CDR1 and CDR2 sequences are SGHNT and YYREEE (reference sequence). CDR3 region: CASREGRGRYNEQFV. CDR3 sequence (DNA): TGTGCCAGCAGGGAAGGGAGGGGGCGTTACAATGAGCAGTTCGTC.

This clonotype was recorded at least ten times. V usage is TRBV6-2 or TRBV6-3 and J usage is TRBJ2-3, with D perhaps matching TRBD1 (6 bases). The germline CDR1 and CDR2 sequences are MNHEY and SVGEGT. Trimming left V 0 bases short and J 0 bases short, with 13 bases between. CDR3 length: 17 residues. The DNA of the CDR3 is TGTGCCAGCAGTTACTCGATGAAGGACAGAAGCACAGATACGCAGTATTTT. Its protein product is CASSYSMKDRSTDTQYF.

As concerns this clonotype: Possible read error: a much larger clone is one base away. V usage is TRBV5-5 and J usage is TRBJ2-3; no firm D call. The CDR3 totals 13 residues. The germline CDR1 and CDR2 sequences are SGHKS and YYEKEE (reference sequence). DNA of the CDR3: TGTGCCAGCAGCTACTCCCCCGCAGATATGCAGTATTTT. The encoded protein is CASSYSPADMQYF.

The chain joins TRBV29-1 to TRBJ1-4, with TRBD1 identical over 10 bases. V was pared by 7 bases and J by 4 bases, with 6 bases of the junction left unmatched. The CDR3 is 14 amino acids. Germline V gives CDR1 SQVTM, CDR2 ANQGSEA. CDR3 sequence reads: CSARRDRGNEKLFF. The CDR3 nucleotides read TGCAGCGCGCGCCGGGACAGGGGTAATGAAAAACTGTTTTTT.

Concerning this clonotype: A read error is possible here, since a much larger clone lies one base away. This rearrangement joins TRBV12-3 or TRBV12-4 to TRBJ1-5; no clear D gene. V shed 5 bases and J shed 6 bases, with 8 bases lying between them. This CDR3 region has 12 residues. CDR3 protein: CASSLVCQPQHF. CDR3 in DNA: TGTGCCAGCAGTCTCGTCTGTCAGCCCCAGCATTTT.